This T cell receptor (beta chain) was captured in a study of graft-versus-host responses after intestinal transplantation. The overall study: Transplant recipients had multivisceral, liver-intestinal, or isolated intestinal grafts. Recipients uniformly received anti-thymocyte globulin induction, followed by tacrolimus and steroids for roughly three years. Study results and caveats: High graft-versus-host to host-versus-graft clonal ratios were found in allografts of patients who had graft-donor T cell macrochimerism. Researchers found GvH clones in recipient marrow, and some showed up first in ileum or blood.

A remark on this clone: Its antigen is unknown.

Germline CDR1 is LNHDA and CDR2 is SQIVND (reference sequence). Trimming removed 3 bases from V and 5 bases from J, with 16 bases in between. This CDR3 has 15 amino acids. This table comes from immunoSEQ multiplex PCR, and its TCRdb copy is limited to in-frame clones, with some not included. Of about 97,000 clones listed, 75% to 95% are singletons. The receptor was isolated from a human patient who received an intestinal transplant, so some T cells may come from the graft donor. Sequenced material: PBMCs, taken 450 to 460 days after intestinal transplant. The rearrangement links TRBV19 to TRBJ2-5; D perhaps matches TRBD2 (5 bases). The CDR3 here is CASSIIRGPLETQYF. CDR3 sequence (DNA): TGTGCCAGTAGTATTATACGAGGGCCTCTCGAGACCCAGTACTTC.